The next 21 T cell receptor beta chains were all read from a single sample in a study of cytotoxic CD8 clonotypes in ibrutinib-treated CLL. The assay was immunoSEQ multiplex PCR, and TCRdb's table has in-frame clones only and misses some. The table has about 84,000 clones, roughly 86% seen once. The material sequenced was PBMCs, taken before ibrutinib treatment. The receptors were sampled from a human donor with chronic lymphocytic leukemia.

This clone was detected a few times. The CDR3 DNA reads TGTGCCAGTACCCCCGGGGCAAGAGCGGGAGGGAAAGAGACCCAGTACTTC. Its protein product is CASTPGARAGGKETQYF. The V call is TRBV19, the J call TRBJ2-5; 10 bases are shared with TRBD2. The germline gives CDR1 LNHDA, CDR2 SQIVND (reference sequence). With V trimmed by 7 bases and J by 3 bases, 14 bases remained unmatched. The CDR3 runs to 17 residues.

The CDR3 DNA follows: TGTGCCAGCAGTTACGGGACAGGGGTTAATGAAAAACTGTTTTTT. Protein: CASSYGTGVNEKLFF. The chain is built from TRBV6-5 and TRBJ1-4; the match to TRBD1 covers 10 bases. The CDR3 totals 15 residues. V lost 2 bases and J lost 4; bases outside the gene matches: 1. Germline V lookup: CDR1 MNHEY, CDR2 SVGAGI.

The rearrangement links TRBV2 to TRBJ2-3, with 12 nucleotides matching TRBD2. CDR1 and CDR2 (germline): SNHLY, FYNNEI. V lost 4 bases, J lost 5 bases, and 4 bases stayed unmatched. The CDR3 has 15 amino acids. The CDR3 DNA follows: TGTGCCAGCAGTGGGACTAGCGGGACGGAAGATACGCAGTATTTT. This gives the protein CASSGTSGTEDTQYF.

The rearrangement links TRBV9 to TRBJ2-5; D is unresolved. Germline CDR1 reads SGDLS; CDR2 reads YYNGEE. Trimming removed 2 bases from V and 5 bases from J, with 13 bases in between. The CDR3 extends over 14 amino acids. The CDR3: CASSVDAVGETQYF. The CDR3 DNA reads as TGTGCCAGCAGCGTGGATGCGGTCGGGGAGACCCAGTACTTC.

The gene calls are TRBV6-6 and TRBJ1-5, with unresolved D. Germline V gene data show CDR1 as MNHNY and CDR2 as SVGAGI (reference sequence). The length of the CDR3 is 15 residues. The V and J ends lost 7 bases and 2 bases respectively, with 15 bases between them. The CDR3 spells CASTRRLAGNQPQHF. CDR3 nucleotides: TGTGCCAGCACTCGACGGCTAGCGGGCAATCAGCCCCAGCATTTT.

The chain has TRBV11-1 and TRBJ2-5; 8 bases are a match to TRBD1. Germline-derived CDR1 and CDR2 are SGHAT and FQDESV (reference sequence). The V segment lost 5 bases and the J segment 1 base; nucleotides outside the gene matches: 3. The CDR3 totals 14 residues. In DNA, the CDR3 is TGTGCCAGCAGCGTGGACAGGGTCCAAGAGACCCAGTACTTC. Translated: CASSVDRVQETQYF.

This rearrangement joins TRBV7-8 to TRBJ2-3; D gene uncertain. CDR3 size: 15 residues. The V gene lost 6 bases and the J gene lost 2 bases, with 15 bases spanning the gap. Looked up from germline, CDR1 is SGHVS and CDR2 is FQNEAQ. The CDR3 region has the DNA TGTGCCAGCAGTCCCTATCGCCGCAACACAGATACGCAGTATTTT. Its translation is CASSPYRRNTDTQYF.

The chain has TRBV28 and TRBJ2-1, with D uncertain. CDR1 MDHEN and CDR2 SYDVKM come from the germline V gene. CDR3 length: 15 residues. The V end was cut by 6 bases, the J end by 4 bases, with 16 bases between. DNA of the CDR3: TGTGCCAGCAGCCTTCTTGGGGAAGGGTACAATGAGCAGTTCTTC. It codes for CASSLLGEGYNEQFF.

This chain links TRBV5-1 with TRBJ2-7; a possible D gene is TRBD2 (6 bases). V was cut by 4 bases and J by 0 bases, with 11 bases left in between. The CDR3 has 14 amino acids. CDR1 is SGHRS and CDR2 is YFSETQ in the germline V gene. The CDR3 loop reads CASSQRAGSYEQYF. Written as DNA, the CDR3 is TGCGCCAGCAGCCAGCGGGCGGGCTCCTACGAGCAGTACTTC.

The CDR3 DNA reads as TGTGCCAGCAGTGACGTGAGGGGATCCTATGGCTACACCTTC. This codes for CASSDVRGSYGYTF. J is TRBJ1-2 and V is TRBV6-1; D is possibly TRBD1 (5 bases). V was pared by 3 bases and J by 4 bases, with 12 bases between. This CDR3 spans 14 amino acids. The germline gives CDR1 MNHNS, CDR2 SASEGT.

CDR3 region: CASSLVSGNYIGNEQFF. CDR3 in DNA: TGTGCCAGCAGTTTAGTTAGCGGGAACTACATAGGGAATGAGCAGTTCTTC. V is TRBV28 and J is TRBJ2-1, with TRBD2 matching 8 bases. Trimming cost V 2 bases and J 7 bases; bases outside gene matches: 13. The CDR3 runs to 17 residues. Germline V CDR1 and CDR2: MDHEN, SYDVKM.

This clone was observed once. The genes are TRBV9 and TRBJ1-1, with D possibly TRBD1 on 5 matching bases. This CDR3 has 15 amino acids. The V gene's germline CDR1 is SGDLS and CDR2 YYNGEE. The V end was cut by 3 bases, the J end by 5 bases, with 17 bases between. CDR3 sequence reads: CASSAAGSPWTEAFF. The DNA for the CDR3 is TGTGCCAGCAGCGCCGCAGGGTCCCCTTGGACTGAAGCTTTCTTT.

V and J are TRBV5-5 and TRBJ2-5, with TRBD1 as a possible D gene (5 bases). The germline gives CDR1 SGHKS, CDR2 YYEKEE (reference sequence). CDR3 length: 13 amino acids. The V end was cut by 0 bases, the J end by 3 bases, with 6 bases between. CDR3 sequence: CASSLVGEETQYF. CDR3 nucleotide sequence: TGTGCCAGCAGCTTGGTAGGGGAAGAGACCCAGTACTTC.

The rearrangement uses TRBV9 and TRBJ2-2; 7 bases fit TRBD1. Looked up from germline, CDR1 is SGDLS and CDR2 is YYNGEE. The trim removed 4 bases at V and 5 bases at J, leaving 5 bases unmatched. The CDR3 totals 14 residues. CDR3 amino acids: CASSPSTGTGELFF. The CDR3 coding sequence is TGTGCCAGCAGCCCCTCGACAGGGACCGGGGAGCTGTTTTTT. Variable domain in full (rest from reference TRBV9 and TRBJ2-2): DSGVTQTPKHLITATGQRVTLRCSPRSGDLSVYWYQQSLDQGLQFLIQYYNGEERAKGNILERFSAQQFPDLHSELNLSSLELGDSALYFCASSPSTGTGELFFGEGSRLTVL.

In its sample, this clone was seen a few times. The V and J genes are TRBV7-3 and TRBJ2-3; D not resolved. This CDR3 has 14 amino acids. The germline V and J ends were trimmed by 3 bases and 1 base, with 8 bases remaining between them. Germline-derived CDR1 and CDR2 are SGHTA and FQGTGA. The CDR3 spells CASSLGFGTDTQYF. CDR3 coding DNA: TGTGCCAGCAGCTTGGGGTTTGGCACAGATACGCAGTATTTT.

V and J are TRBV15 and TRBJ2-7; TRBD2 aligns across 7 bases. Germline CDR1 reads LNHNV; CDR2 reads YYDKDF (reference sequence). V lost 3 bases and J lost 2; bases outside the gene matches: 4. The CDR3 covers 14 residues. The CDR3 here is CATSRAGAPYEQYF. CDR3 nucleotides: TGTGCCACCAGCAGGGCGGGAGCACCCTACGAGCAGTACTTC.

The chain couples TRBV5-6 to TRBJ2-1, with TRBD2 matching 8 bases. Per the germline V gene, CDR1 is SGHDT and CDR2 is YYEEEE. Trimming at V came to 4 bases and at J to 12 bases, leaving 6 bases not matched to a gene. The CDR3 has 12 amino acids. The CDR3 loop reads CASSGLAGRQFF. The CDR3 DNA reads TGTGCCAGCAGCGGACTAGCTGGTCGGCAGTTCTTC.

The chain employs TRBV7-9 and TRBJ2-1, with D unresolved. This CDR3 spans 14 amino acids. V shed 0 bases and J shed 6 bases, with 9 bases lying between them. Germline V lookup: CDR1 SEHNR, CDR2 FQNEAQ (reference sequence). The CDR3 is CASSLAQTINEQFF. The CDR3 DNA is TGTGCCAGCAGCTTAGCGCAGACCATCAATGAGCAGTTCTTC.

The V call is TRBV30, the J call TRBJ2-7, with 9 bases matching TRBD1. The germline V gene encodes CDR1 GTSNPN and CDR2 SVGIG (reference sequence). Trimming removed 8 bases from V and 6 bases from J; junction bases left unmatched: 11. This CDR3 is built from 13 residues. CDR3 residues: CAQGTGSTGEQYF. CDR3 nucleotides: TGTGCCCAAGGGACAGGGTCGACGGGCGAGCAGTACTTC.

The J gene is TRBJ1-2, the V gene TRBV7-3, with D possibly TRBD1 on 6 matching bases. The CDR3 contains 15 residues. CDR1 and CDR2 from the germline V gene are SGHTA and FQGTGA. V lost 1 base and J lost 6, with 15 bases in between. The CDR3 coding sequence is TGTGCCAGCAGCTTAATGGTGGGACACAGCCATGGCTACACCTTC. Protein sequence: CASSLMVGHSHGYTF.

The CDR3 is CAWKGLGSNQPQHF. As DNA, the CDR3 is TGTGCCTGGAAGGGGCTGGGTAGCAATCAGCCCCAGCATTTT. The chain joins TRBV30 to TRBJ1-5; D is perhaps TRBD1 (5 bases). Germline V gene data show CDR1 as GTSNPN and CDR2 as SVGIG (reference sequence). The CDR3 is 14 amino acids. The V and J ends lost 4 bases and 0 bases respectively, with 10 bases between them.